This is a list of T cell receptor beta chains from one sample in a study of cytomegalovirus exposure and HLA in healthy donors. TCRdb's table, derived via immunoSEQ multiplex PCR, lists solely in-frame clones and lacks some. The table records about 180,000 clones, 77% of them present only once. The source material was PBMCs. These receptors all come from a man between 18 and 35 years old in good health and CMV-seronegative. Both conserved end residues are part of each CDR3. A D gene is named only where the DNA matches it firmly. Where a row states a size, it is once, few, many or the class of an expanded clone; other rows omit it.

j_call | v_call | clone_size | d_call | cdr3_nt | cdr3_aa
TRBJ2-6 | TRBV27 | . | . | TGTGCCAGCAGTTTAGGGGCCGGGGCCAACGTCCTGACTTTC | CASSLGAGANVLTF
TRBJ2-5 | TRBV14 | . | . | TGTGCCAGCAGCCGAGGACGGGGAGTGGAGACCCAGTACTTC | CASSRGRGVETQYF
TRBJ2-1 | TRBV5-4 | . | TRBD2 | TGTGCCAGCAGCCCCATGACTAGCGGGAGGGCCGAGAAGTTCTTC | CASSPMTSGRAEKFF
TRBJ1-1 | TRBV4-1 | . | . | TGCGCCAGCAGCCAGGCTACGACGGGGTCTGAAGCTTTCTTT | CASSQATTGSEAFF
TRBJ2-3 | TRBV7-2 | few | . | TGTGCCAGCAGCTTAGTCGGTTCCACAGATACGCAGTATTTT | CASSLVGSTDTQYF
TRBJ1-2 | TRBV30 | . | TRBD1 | TGTGCCTGGAACTCCGGACAGGCTCACGGCTACACCTTC | CAWNSGQAHGYTF
TRBJ1-6 | TRBV7-3 | . | TRBD1 | TGTGCCAGCAGATTGGGACAGCTTAATTCACCCCTCCACTTT | CASRLGQLNSPLHF
TRBJ2-7 | TRBV5-1 | . | . | TGCGCCAGCAGCCTCCGAGGTGGCGAGCAGTACTTC | CASSLRGGEQYF
TRBJ2-2 | TRBV5-1 | . | . | TGCGCCAGCAGCCCCCTGAGCGGACCGAACACCGGGGAGCTGTTTTTT | CASSPLSGPNTGELFF
TRBJ2-7 | TRBV6-5 | few | TRBD2 | TGTGCCAGCAGCTCACCTAGCGGGGGAAAGTACGAGCAGTACTTC | CASSSPSGGKYEQYF
TRBJ1-1 | TRBV7-9 | . | . | TGTTCCAGCAGCTCCCTACAGGGTCGGGCTTTCTTT | CSSSSLQGRAFF
TRBJ2-7 | TRBV30 | . | . | TGTGCCTGGAGTGTCAGTGGCGAGCAGTACTTC | CAWSVSGEQYF
TRBJ2-2 | TRBV6-5 | few | . | TGTGCCAGCAGTTACTCCTCGGCGGGAAGGACCGGGGAGCTGTTTTTT | CASSYSSAGRTGELFF
TRBJ2-7 | TRBV7-2 | . | TRBD2 | TGTGCCAGCAGCTTAGGTGTAGCGGGAGGCTACGAGCAGTACTTC | CASSLGVAGGYEQYF
TRBJ2-1 | TRBV5-4 | . | TRBD1 | TGTGCCAGCAGCTTGGCCGGGACAGGGAAAGGGAATGAGCAGTTCTTC | CASSLAGTGKGNEQFF
TRBJ1-1 | TRBV27 | . | . | TGTGCCAGCAGTTGGGCCGCGGGGGAGCTGTATACTGAAGCTTTCTTT | CASSWAAGELYTEAFF
TRBJ1-2 | TRBV7-9 | . | . | TGTGCCAGCAGCCTCCTCTCGGGGAACTATGGCTACACCTTC | CASSLLSGNYGYTF
TRBJ2-7 | TRBV5-1 | . | TRBD2 | TGCGCCAGCAGCGGGGGACTAGCGGGATCGTACGAGCAGTACTTC | CASSGGLAGSYEQYF
TRBJ1-2 | TRBV9 | . | TRBD1 | TGTGCCAGCAGCGCCGGGACAGGGGGTAGCTACACCTTC | CASSAGTGGSYTF
TRBJ2-3 | TRBV7-6 | . | . | TGTGCCAGCAGCTACCGGGAGCGAGATACGCAGTATTTT | CASSYRERDTQYF
TRBJ1-2 | TRBV27 | . | TRBD1 | TGTGCCAGCAGTTACTCGGGACAGCTATACTATGGCTACACCTTC | CASSYSGQLYYGYTF
TRBJ2-1 | TRBV28 | once | TRBD2 | TGTGCCAGCAGTTTAGGGCTAGCGGGAGGGTATGAGCAGTTCTTC | CASSLGLAGGYEQFF
TRBJ2-7 | TRBV21-1 | . | . | TGTGCCAGCAGCAAAGTAGGTAGCGGGAGGGCCTGTATGTCCTACGAGCAGTACTTC | CASSKVGSGRACMSYEQYF
TRBJ2-5 | TRBV4-3 | . | TRBD2 | TGCGCCAGCAGCCAATCCAGCGGGGGGGCCGGGGAGACCCAGTACTTC | CASSQSSGGAGETQYF
TRBJ2-5 | TRBV7-8 | . | . | TGTGCCAGCAGTAGCCAAGAGACCCAGTACTTC | CASSSQETQYF
TRBJ2-7 | TRBV19 | . | . | TGTGCCAGTAGCGATTCCCACAACAACTACGAGCAGTACTTC | CASSDSHNNYEQYF
TRBJ1-2 | TRBV1 | . | . | TGCACCAGCAGCCAAAAGATGTTTAACTGCGATGGCTACACCTTC | CTSSQKMFNCDGYTF
TRBJ1-1 | TRBV27 | few | . | TGTGCCAGCCGACAGATGAACACTGAAGCTTTCTTT | CASRQMNTEAFF
TRBJ2-2 | TRBV4-3 | . | TRBD1 | TGCGCCAGCAGCCAAGATCGGATGGGACAGGGGTGGTCCGGGGAGCTGTTTTTT | CASSQDRMGQGWSGELFF
TRBJ2-3 | TRBV4-2 | . | . | TGTGCCAGCAGCCGGACTACTACTAGCACAGATACGCAGTATTTT | CASSRTTTSTDTQYF
TRBJ2-1 | TRBV7-6 | once | . | TGTGCCAGCAGCTTCGCGGCCTCCTACAATGAGCAGTTCTTC | CASSFAASYNEQFF
TRBJ1-4 | TRBV14 | few | TRBD1 | TGTGCCAGCAGCCACGGACAGGGGTATGGACTGTTTTTT | CASSHGQGYGLFF
TRBJ2-1 | TRBV15 | . | . | TGTGCCACCAGCAGAGATGGAGGGACAGCTTACAATGAGCAGTTCTTC | CATSRDGGTAYNEQFF
TRBJ2-3 | TRBV9 | . | TRBD2 | TGTGCCAGCAGCCCCGGACTAGCGGGGGCCGGGGGAGATACGCAGTATTTT | CASSPGLAGAGGDTQYF
TRBJ2-7 | TRBV4-1 | . | . | TGCGCCAGCAGCCAAGGTCAGACCTACGAGCAGTACTTC | CASSQGQTYEQYF
TRBJ1-2 | TRBV2 | . | . | TGTGCCAGCAGTGAATATGGAGGATCTAATAACTATGGCTACACCTTC | CASSEYGGSNNYGYTF
TRBJ2-1 | TRBV28 | few | TRBD2 | TGTGCCAGCGTAACCGGGACTAGCGGGAGAGTTGAGCAGTTCTTC | CASVTGTSGRVEQFF
TRBJ1-5 | TRBV9 | once | . | TGTGCCAGCAGCGCCCAGGGGAAAGCCCACGCGAGCAATCAGCCCCAGCATTTT | CASSAQGKAHASNQPQHF
TRBJ1-1 | TRBV5-1 | . | . | TGCGCCAGCAGCTTGGGAGGGGGATACACTGAAGCTTTCTTC | CASSLGGGYTEAFF
TRBJ1-2 | TRBV10-3 | few | . | TGTGCCTACGGAACAGCGGTGCATGGCTACACCTTC | CAYGTAVHGYTF
TRBJ1-4 | TRBV4-3 | . | . | TGCGCCAGCAGCCAAGCCGGGACACGGAATGAAAAACTGTTTTTT | CASSQAGTRNEKLFF
TRBJ1-3 | TRBV30 | . | TRBD1 | TGTGCCCTACAGGGGATATTTGGAAACACCATATATTTT | CALQGIFGNTIYF
TRBJ1-2 | TRBV19 | . | TRBD1 | TGTGCCAGTAGCAACAGTTGGACAGGGGGAGGCTATGGCTACACCTTC | CASSNSWTGGGYGYTF
TRBJ1-3 | TRBV6-5 | . | . | TGTGCCAGCAATGGGGCGGTTGAAAACACCATATATTTT | CASNGAVENTIYF
TRBJ2-7 | TRBV7-2 | once | TRBD2 | TGTGCCAGCAGTCTCACTAGCGGATACTCCTACGAGCAGTACTTC | CASSLTSGYSYEQYF
TRBJ1-2 | TRBV9 | . | . | TGTGCCAGCAGCGCCAACGGGGTCGGCTACACCTTC | CASSANGVGYTF
TRBJ2-3 | TRBV9 | . | TRBD2 | TGTGCCAGCAGCGTAGTTAGCGGGAGTTTGACAGATACGCAGTATTTT | CASSVVSGSLTDTQYF
TRBJ2-5 | TRBV14 | . | . | TGTGCCAGCAGTAAGCGGGACAGGTTTTCCGCGGACTTC | CASSKRDRFSADF
TRBJ1-6 | TRBV4-1 | . | . | TGCGCCAGCAGCCAAGATACGGGGACCTATAATTCACCCCTCCACTTT | CASSQDTGTYNSPLHF
TRBJ2-1 | TRBV5-4 | once | TRBD2 | TGTGCCAGCAGCGGAGCGGGAGGGGACAATGAGCAGTTCTTC | CASSGAGGDNEQFF
TRBJ2-4 | TRBV27 | . | TRBD2 | TGTGCCAGCAGTTTAAGGGGCGCGGGGGACATTCAGTACTTC | CASSLRGAGDIQYF
TRBJ1-4 | TRBV4-2 | few | TRBD1 | TGTGCCAGCAGCCAAGACCTCGGGACAGGGGGAGGATGGGATGAAAAACTGTTTTTT | CASSQDLGTGGGWDEKLFF
TRBJ2-1 | TRBV6-6 | . | . | TGTGCCAGCAGTTACTCTTCTAGTGAGCAGTTCTTC | CASSYSSSEQFF
TRBJ2-7 | TRBV7-7 | . | . | TGTGCTAGCAGCCCGCGAACCAGCGGAGTCGCGATGGGGATGGGGGAGCAGTACTTC | CASSPRTSGVAMGMGEQYF
TRBJ1-2 | TRBV25-1 | medium-sized | . | TGTGCCAGCAGTGAGGGAGGGGCCCCCTATGGCTACACCTTC | CASSEGGAPYGYTF
TRBJ1-1 | TRBV5-6 | few | TRBD1 | TGTGCCAGCAGCAAAGACAGGGACACTGAAGCTTTCTTT | CASSKDRDTEAFF
TRBJ2-7 | TRBV27 | once | . | TGTGCCAGCAGTCCAGGGGGCGCGGGGGGGCCCTACGAGCAGTACTTC | CASSPGGAGGPYEQYF